The rows below give T cell receptor beta chains drawn from one sample of a study of PD-1 blockade in classical Hodgkin lymphoma. Only in-frame clones appear in the TCRdb table, and some are missing; sequencing was by immunoSEQ multiplex PCR. The table records about 35,000 clones, more than 65% of them present only once. The sample here was peripheral blood mononuclear cells (PBMCs), taken before the second cycle of nivolumab. The receptors originated from a human donor with classical Hodgkin lymphoma. Each CDR3 is given with its conserved first and last residue. A D gene is named only where the DNA matches it firmly. Clone size is stated in some rows and not others, as once, few, many or a class when expanded.

>TRBJ2-5|TRBV18|few|NA
TGTGCCAGCTCACGACAGGAGAAAGAGACCCAGTACTTC
CASSRQEKETQYF
>TRBJ1-5|TRBV5-6|NA|NA
TGTGCCAGCAGCATCTTTCAGGGTTTTGACCCCCATCAGCCCCAGCATTTT
CASSIFQGFDPHQPQHF
>TRBJ1-5|TRBV30|NA|TRBD1
TGTGCCTGGAGTGTGGGGGACAGCAGCAATCAGCCCCAGCATTTT
CAWSVGDSSNQPQHF
>TRBJ2-1|TRBV28|NA|NA
TGTGCCAGCAGTCAGGTCGCTCGGGAGCAGTTCTTC
CASSQVAREQFF
>TRBJ1-2|TRBV6-6|NA|NA
TGTGCCAGCAGCGGCCGGGGCCGGGGTGGCTACACCTTC
CASSGRGRGGYTF
>TRBJ2-7|TRBV9|NA|TRBD1
TGTGCCAGCAGCTCGGCAGGGGGCTCCTACGAGCAGTACTTC
CASSSAGGSYEQYF
>TRBJ2-4|TRBV4-2|NA|NA
TGTGCCAGCAGCCAAGACGCGCCTTCCGGCATTCAGTACTTC
CASSQDAPSGIQYF
>TRBJ1-4|TRBV10-3|once|TRBD1
TGTGCCATCAGTCCGAGGGGACAGGGGAATGAAAAACTGTTTTTT
CAISPRGQGNEKLFF
>TRBJ1-2|TRBV7-8|NA|NA
TGTGCCAGCAGCTTAGCGCTGGGGTATGGCTACACCTTC
CASSLALGYGYTF
>TRBJ1-1|TRBV5-1|once|NA
TGCGCCAGCAGCACCGGACATACGAACACTGAAGCTTTCTTT
CASSTGHTNTEAFF
>TRBJ1-5|TRBV2|NA|NA
TGTGCCAGCAGAAAAGAGGTGGGAGGGAGGCAGCCCCAGCATTTT
CASRKEVGGRQPQHF
>TRBJ2-1|TRBV7-3|few|TRBD2
TGTGCCAGCAGCTTAGGGCTAGCGGGAAAGAACGAGCAGTTCTTC
CASSLGLAGKNEQFF
>TRBJ1-2|TRBV27|NA|TRBD1
TGTGCCAGCAGAAGGACAGGGGGGGACTATGACTACACCTTC
CASRRTGGDYDYTF
>TRBJ1-2|TRBV19|NA|NA
TGTGCCAGTAGTATCGGGCGGCGTAACTATGGCTACACCTTC
CASSIGRRNYGYTF
>TRBJ2-3|TRBV5-1|once|NA
TGCGCCAGTTCAGGGGGGTCGGCAGATACGCAGTATTTT
CASSGGSADTQYF
>TRBJ1-2|TRBV18|few|NA
TGTGCCAGCTCAGGAGACAGCAACTATGGCTACACCTTC
CASSGDSNYGYTF
>TRBJ2-7|TRBV11-2|NA|NA
TGTGCCAGCAGCTCTCGGTGGAGCGAGCAGTACTTC
CASSSRWSEQYF
>TRBJ1-2|TRBV29-1|NA|TRBD1
TGCAGCGTTAGACCCCAGGCAGGGGGCAGTGGCTACACCTTC
CSVRPQAGGSGYTF
>TRBJ2-6|TRBV19|many|NA
TGTGCCAGCGCCGTGGGCGTCTCTGGGGCCAACGTCCTGACTTTC
CASAVGVSGANVLTF
>TRBJ1-2|TRBV6-1|NA|TRBD1
TGTGCCAGCACTGCGAGGGACAGGGGCTACACCTTC
CASTARDRGYTF
>TRBJ1-1|TRBV10-3|NA|NA
TGTGCCATCAGTGTTGGCACAATTGGGACTGAAGCTTTCTTT
CAISVGTIGTEAFF
>TRBJ1-2|TRBV5-8|NA|NA
TGTGCCAGCAGCTTTTTTGGCTATGGCTACACCTTC
CASSFFGYGYTF
>TRBJ2-7|TRBV27|NA|NA
TGTGCCAGCAGTTTAGAGGGGATGGGCCCCCACGAGCAGTACTTC
CASSLEGMGPHEQYF
>TRBJ1-1|TRBV5-1|NA|NA
TGCGCCAGCAGCTTGTCTTCCCAGGCGCCCGGGATGAGGGCTTTCTTT
CASSLSSQAPGMRAFF
>TRBJ1-2|TRBV19|NA|NA
TGTGCCAGTAGTATTCGGGAGGGGAATGGCTACACCTTC
CASSIREGNGYTF
>TRBJ2-5|TRBV25-1|NA|NA
TGTGCCAGCAGTGCGGTCCTGGGGGTGGGGACCCAGTACTTC
CASSAVLGVGTQYF
>TRBJ2-7|TRBV9|NA|TRBD2
TGTGCCAGCAGCGTAGGACCAGGATCTAGCGGGAGTCCCTCCTTGCAGTACTTC
CASSVGPGSSGSPSLQYF
>TRBJ1-6|TRBV6-9|NA|TRBD1
TGTGCCAGCAACCCGGGGACAGTCTATAATTCACCCCTCCACTTT
CASNPGTVYNSPLHF
>TRBJ2-7|TRBV5-1|medium-sized|TRBD1
TGCGCCAGCAGCTTCGGGACAGTAACCTACGAGCAGTACTTC
CASSFGTVTYEQYF
>TRBJ2-7|TRBV4-1|NA|NA
TGCGCCAGCAGCCAACAACTAGCAATCGCCATCTCAGGGGAGCAGTACTTC
CASSQQLAIAISGEQYF
>TRBJ2-7|TRBV11-3|NA|TRBD1
TGTGCCAGCAGCTTAAGGGGGACAGTTACCTACGAGCAGTACTTC
CASSLRGTVTYEQYF